Listed below are T cell receptor beta chains from one sample, sequenced in a study of post-analysis software for immune sequencing data. TCRdb ran MiXCR on the PCR reads and lists one entry per CDR3 protein. The sample has hundreds of thousands of distinct CDR3 sequences, about 53% seen once. Sequencing was done on a sample of blood. The receptors derive from a girl aged 5-17 years with multiple sclerosis. Both conserved end residues are part of each CDR3.

>TRBV6-6|TRBJ2-5|15
CAPPVRGKTEGTQYF
>TRBV12-3/TRBV12-4|TRBJ1-6|15
CASRRWGSGNSPLHF
>TRBV4-2|TRBJ2-3|15
CASSQRGTSTDTQYF
>TRBV28|TRBJ1-1|14
CASSLIGGGPEAFF
>TRBV28|TRBJ2-1|19
CASSPLAGGASGSYNEQFF
>TRBV29-1|TRBJ1-1|14
CSVGGGTPNTEAFF
>TRBV3-1|TRBJ2-5|16
CASSQDFTSAQETQYF
>TRBV5-6|TRBJ2-7|13
CASSMEVASEQYF
>TRBV29-1|TRBJ2-3|17
CSVDGRGRAGSADTQYF
>TRBV18|TRBJ2-5|13
CATQGARQETQYF
>TRBV5-1|TRBJ2-3|14
CASSPRQGGYTQYF
>TRBV6-5|TRBJ2-3|13
CASMRWRADTQYF
>TRBV14|TRBJ1-6|14
CASSPGQDHSPLHF
>TRBV12-3/TRBV12-4|TRBJ2-6|15
CASIDRGSGANVLTF
>TRBV5-1|TRBJ2-3|15
CASSPRAGWVDTQYF
>TRBV4-2|TRBJ2-1|14
CASSSGTHREEEFF
>TRBV6-1|TRBJ2-5|10
CASNGETQYF
>TRBV9|TRBJ2-3|16
CASSAFSAGTRDTQYF
>TRBV29-1|TRBJ1-2|14
CSVVVDVRGDYYTF
>TRBV30|TRBJ2-2|14
CAWSVNLDGGELFF
>TRBV7-2|.|13
CASRNGGGYEQYF
>TRBV18|TRBJ2-7|13
CASSAQGGTEQYF
>TRBV5-6|TRBJ2-7|15
CASSLEVAVSYEQYF
>TRBV20-1|TRBJ2-1|12
CSASESDYEQFF
>TRBV7-8|.|15
CASSLNTGQGHEQYF
>TRBV27|TRBJ2-1|12
CASSLGGNGQFF
>TRBV19|TRBJ2-1|15
CASSITGGGYNEQFF
>TRBV5-1|TRBJ2-1|16
CASSPRTGYGYNEQFF
>TRBV7-9|TRBJ2-1|16
CASSVFSGISYNEQFF
>TRBV15|TRBJ1-1|14
CATSRDQGGTEAFF
>TRBV5-1|TRBJ1-4|15
CASSFHRGTNEKLFF
>TRBV7-6|TRBJ2-5|15
CASSWSLMGRETQYF
>TRBV20-1|.|13
CSANRQFGETQYF
>TRBV10-3|TRBJ1-2|13
CAISAGTDYGYTF
>TRBV20-1|TRBJ2-4|13
CSATSSGRDIQYF
>TRBV12-3/TRBV12-4|TRBJ2-3|16
CASRHRGLQSTDTQYF
>TRBV12-3/TRBV12-4|.|18
CASSLVPLLAGGPHEQYF
>TRBV5-1|TRBJ2-7|15
CASSLASGLTYEQYF
>TRBV3-1|.|15
CASSPRRGSGLTQYF
>TRBV29-1|TRBJ2-1|10
CSVGLKEQFF
>TRBV9|TRBJ2-1|14
CASSAGQTGDEQFF
>TRBV20-1|TRBJ1-1|13
CSAAKGLNTEAFF
>TRBV7-3|TRBJ2-3|15
CASSLGTGPTDTQYF
>TRBV10-3|TRBJ2-5|17
CAISESMVARGQETQYF
>TRBV7-2|.|15
CASSFRSGGAETQYF